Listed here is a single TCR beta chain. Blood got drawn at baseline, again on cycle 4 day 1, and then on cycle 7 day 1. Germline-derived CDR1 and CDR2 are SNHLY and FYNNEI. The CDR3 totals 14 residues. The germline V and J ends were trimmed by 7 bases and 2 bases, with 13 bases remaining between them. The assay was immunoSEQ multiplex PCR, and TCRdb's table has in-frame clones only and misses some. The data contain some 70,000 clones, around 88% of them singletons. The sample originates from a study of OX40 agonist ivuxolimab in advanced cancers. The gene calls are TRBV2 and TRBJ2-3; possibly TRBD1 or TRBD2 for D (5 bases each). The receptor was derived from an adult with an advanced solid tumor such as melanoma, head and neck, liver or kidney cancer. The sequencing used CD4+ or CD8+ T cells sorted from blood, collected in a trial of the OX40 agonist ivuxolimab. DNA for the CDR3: TGTGCCAGCACCCCGGGACGCCTCACAGATACGCAGTATTTT. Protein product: CASTPGRLTDTQYF.